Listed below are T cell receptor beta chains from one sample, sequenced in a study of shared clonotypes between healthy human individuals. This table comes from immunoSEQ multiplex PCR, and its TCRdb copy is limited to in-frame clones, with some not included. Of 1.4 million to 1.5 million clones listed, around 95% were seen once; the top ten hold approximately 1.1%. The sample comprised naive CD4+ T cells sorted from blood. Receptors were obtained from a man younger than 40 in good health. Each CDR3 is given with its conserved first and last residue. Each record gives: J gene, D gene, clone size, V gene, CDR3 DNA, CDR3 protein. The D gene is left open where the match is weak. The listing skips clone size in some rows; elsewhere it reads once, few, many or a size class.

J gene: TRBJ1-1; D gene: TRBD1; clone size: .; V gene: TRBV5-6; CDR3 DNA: TGTGCCAGCAGCTTGGGATCAGCAGGGGGCTTGAACACTGAAGCTTTCTTT; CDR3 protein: CASSLGSAGGLNTEAFF
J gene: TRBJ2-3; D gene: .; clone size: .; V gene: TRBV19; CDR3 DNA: TGTGCCAGTATCGGATTGGGTAGTGGCACAGATACGCAGTATTTT; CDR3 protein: CASIGLGSGTDTQYF
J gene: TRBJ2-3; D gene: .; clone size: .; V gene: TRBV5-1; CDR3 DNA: TGCGCCAGCAGCTTGCTCGGGTTCACAGATACGCAGTATTTT; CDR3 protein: CASSLLGFTDTQYF
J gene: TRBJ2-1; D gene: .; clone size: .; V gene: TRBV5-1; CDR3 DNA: TGCGCCAGCAGCTTGGGGGAGACCTCCTACAATGAGCAGTTCTTC; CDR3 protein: CASSLGETSYNEQFF
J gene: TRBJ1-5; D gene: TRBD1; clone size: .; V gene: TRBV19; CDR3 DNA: TGTGCCAGTAGTATCGGACAGGGTGGGAATCAGCCCCAGCATTTT; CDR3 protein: CASSIGQGGNQPQHF
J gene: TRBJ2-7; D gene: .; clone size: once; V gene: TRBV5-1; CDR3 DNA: TGCGCCAGCAGGGCCGCCTACGAGCAGTACTTC; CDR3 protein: CASRAAYEQYF
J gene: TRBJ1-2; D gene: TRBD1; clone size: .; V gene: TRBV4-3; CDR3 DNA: TGCGCCAGCAGCCAAGATCTTCAAACAGGGGGTTATGGCTACACCTTC; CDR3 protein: CASSQDLQTGGYGYTF
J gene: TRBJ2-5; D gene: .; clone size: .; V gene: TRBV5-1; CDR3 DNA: TGCGCCAGCAGCTTGGAGGGAGAGACCCAGTACTTC; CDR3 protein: CASSLEGETQYF
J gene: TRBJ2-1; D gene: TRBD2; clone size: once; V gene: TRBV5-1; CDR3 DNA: TGCGCCAGCAGCACCGGGACTACCGGAACCTACAATGAGCAGTTCTTC; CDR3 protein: CASSTGTTGTYNEQFF
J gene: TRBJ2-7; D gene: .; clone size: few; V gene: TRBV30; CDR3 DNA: TGTGCCTGGAGTGCGACCTACGAGCAGTACTTC; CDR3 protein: CAWSATYEQYF
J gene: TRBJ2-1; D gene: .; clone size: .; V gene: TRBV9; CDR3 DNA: TGTGCCAGCAGCGTAGCAGTGCGGGAAACTGCTAGCTCCTACAATGAGCAGTTCTTC; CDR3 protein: CASSVAVRETASSYNEQFF
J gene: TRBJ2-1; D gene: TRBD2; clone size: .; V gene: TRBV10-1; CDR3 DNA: TGCGCCAGCAGCAAGAGACTAGCGGGAGGGAGAGCCGCCTACAATGAGCAGTTCTTC; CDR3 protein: CASSKRLAGGRAAYNEQFF
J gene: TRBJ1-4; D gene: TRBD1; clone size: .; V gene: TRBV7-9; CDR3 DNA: TGTGCCAGCAGCATGGGACAGCGCTCTAATGAAAAACTGTTTTTT; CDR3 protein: CASSMGQRSNEKLFF
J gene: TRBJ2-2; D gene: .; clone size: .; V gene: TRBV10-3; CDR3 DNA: TGTGCCATCAGGGCCACCGGGGAGCTGTTTTTT; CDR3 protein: CAIRATGELFF
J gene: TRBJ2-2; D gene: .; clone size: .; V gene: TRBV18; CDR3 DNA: TGTGCCAGCTCACCGCGGGACGTTGGGCTTGGGGAGCTGTTTTTT; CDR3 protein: CASSPRDVGLGELFF
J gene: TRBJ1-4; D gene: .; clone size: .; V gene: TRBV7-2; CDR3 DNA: TGTGCCAGCAGCACATCTCTTGCAACTAATGAAAAACTGTTTTTT; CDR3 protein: CASSTSLATNEKLFF
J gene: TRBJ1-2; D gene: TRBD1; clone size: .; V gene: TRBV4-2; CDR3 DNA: TGTGCCAGCAGCCCCGTTGAGGGACAGGGAGCCTATGGCTACACCTTC; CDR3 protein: CASSPVEGQGAYGYTF
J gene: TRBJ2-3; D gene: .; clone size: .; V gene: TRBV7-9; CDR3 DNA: TGTGCCAGCAGCCGAGCGGTGGCGGATACGCAGTATTTT; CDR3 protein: CASSRAVADTQYF
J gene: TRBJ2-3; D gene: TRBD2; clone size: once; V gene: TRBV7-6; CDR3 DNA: TGTGCCAGCAGCCCAGCGGGGAGCACAGATACGCAGTATTTT; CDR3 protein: CASSPAGSTDTQYF
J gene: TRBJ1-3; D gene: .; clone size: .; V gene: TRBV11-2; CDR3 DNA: TGTGCCAGCAGCTTAATAATGGCGGGAAACACCATATATTTT; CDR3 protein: CASSLIMAGNTIYF
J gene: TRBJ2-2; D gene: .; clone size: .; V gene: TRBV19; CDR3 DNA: TGTGCCAGTAGTATTATGCCGAACACCGGGGAGCTGTTTTTT; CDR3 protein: CASSIMPNTGELFF
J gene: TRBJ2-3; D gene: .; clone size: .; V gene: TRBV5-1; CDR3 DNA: TGCGCCAGCAGCGCCGGGGTGGCGGGAGATACGCAGTATTTT; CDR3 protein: CASSAGVAGDTQYF
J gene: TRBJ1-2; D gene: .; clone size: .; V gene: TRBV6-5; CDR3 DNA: TGTGCCAGCAAAAACCCCCAAAACTTGCGTGGCTACACCTTC; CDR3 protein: CASKNPQNLRGYTF
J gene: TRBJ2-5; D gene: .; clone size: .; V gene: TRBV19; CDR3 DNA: TGTGCCAGTTCCACAGGGGAGACCCAGTACTTC; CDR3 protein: CASSTGETQYF
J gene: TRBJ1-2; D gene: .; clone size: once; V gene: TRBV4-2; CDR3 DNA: TGTGCCAGCAGCCCCCCAGGACGGTCCTATGGCTACACCTTC; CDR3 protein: CASSPPGRSYGYTF
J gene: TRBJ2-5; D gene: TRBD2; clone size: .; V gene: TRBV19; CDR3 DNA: TGTGCCAGTAGTACGGGACTAGCGGGGGGTGAGACCCAGTACTTC; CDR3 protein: CASSTGLAGGETQYF
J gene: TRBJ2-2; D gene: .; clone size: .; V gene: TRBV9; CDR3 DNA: TGTGCCAGCAGCGTAGCGGCGGGCGCCACCGGGGAGCTGTTTTTT; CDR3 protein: CASSVAAGATGELFF
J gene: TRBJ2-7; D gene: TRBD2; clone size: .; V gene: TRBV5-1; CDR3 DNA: TGCGCCAGCAGCTTAGGGAGGGTCGGGGGCTCCTACGAGCAGTACTTC; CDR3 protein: CASSLGRVGGSYEQYF
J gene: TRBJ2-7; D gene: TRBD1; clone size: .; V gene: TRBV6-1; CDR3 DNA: TGTGCCAGCAGCCGGGACAGGGTTTCCTACGAGCAGTACTTC; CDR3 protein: CASSRDRVSYEQYF
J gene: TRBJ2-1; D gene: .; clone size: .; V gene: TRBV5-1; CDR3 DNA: TGCGCCAGCAGCTTGGACGCCGCAGGGGCGGGAGCGGGTGGCCATGAGCAGTTCTTC; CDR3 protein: CASSLDAAGAGAGGHEQFF
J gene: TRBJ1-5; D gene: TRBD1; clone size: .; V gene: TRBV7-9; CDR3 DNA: TGTGCCAGCAGCTTATCCCCGACAGGGATCGGTTTGACTCAGCCCCAGCATTTT; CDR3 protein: CASSLSPTGIGLTQPQHF
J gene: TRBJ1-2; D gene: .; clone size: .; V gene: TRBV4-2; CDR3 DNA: TGTGCCAGCAGCCTTTCAAGCGGAGGGGACTATGGCTACACCTTC; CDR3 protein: CASSLSSGGDYGYTF
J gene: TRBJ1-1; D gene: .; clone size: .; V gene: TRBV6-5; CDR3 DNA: TGTGCCAGCAGCACACAAGACACTGAAGCTTTCTTT; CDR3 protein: CASSTQDTEAFF
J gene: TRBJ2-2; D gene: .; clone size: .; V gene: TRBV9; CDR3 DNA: TGTGCCAGCAGCGTTAGCGGACTTACCGGGGAGCTGTTTTTT; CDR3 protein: CASSVSGLTGELFF
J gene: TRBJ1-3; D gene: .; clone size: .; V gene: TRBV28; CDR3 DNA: TGTGCCAGCAGTTTAGGGGGGAGATTGAGGGCTGGAAACACCATATATTTT; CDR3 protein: CASSLGGRLRAGNTIYF
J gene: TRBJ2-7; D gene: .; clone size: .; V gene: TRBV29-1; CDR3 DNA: TGCAGCGCCGCTCGAGACCGCATCAACGAGCAGTACTTC; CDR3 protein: CSAARDRINEQYF
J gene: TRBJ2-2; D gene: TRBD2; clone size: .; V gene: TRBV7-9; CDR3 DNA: TGTGCCAGCAGCTTCGTCCTAGCGGGAGGAGAGGAGCTGTTTTTT; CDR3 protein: CASSFVLAGGEELFF
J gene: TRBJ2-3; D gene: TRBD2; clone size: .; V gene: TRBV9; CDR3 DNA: TGTGCCAGCAGCGCCCTTAGCGGGAGGGTCGTGAATACGCAGTATTTT; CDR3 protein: CASSALSGRVVNTQYF
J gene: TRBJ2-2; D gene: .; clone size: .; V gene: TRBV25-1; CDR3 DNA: TGTGCCAGCACCCTAGGGACGGTGAACACCGGGGAGCTGTTTTTT; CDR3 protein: CASTLGTVNTGELFF
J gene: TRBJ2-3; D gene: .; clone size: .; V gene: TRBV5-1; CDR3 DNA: TGCGCCAGCAGCTTGCAAAGCCCAGTAGGGCTCACAGATACGCAGTATTTT; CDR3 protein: CASSLQSPVGLTDTQYF